The clone carrying this T cell receptor beta chain was recorded at least ten times. Its antigen is undetermined. The entry originates in a study of regulatory T cells in long-lasting Graves disease. Sample time point: persistent/refractory GD, antithyroid drugs over 5 years with positive TRAb. PBMC RNA was the source of the TCR library. Study observations and caveats: Persistent-disease Graves' patients showed less TCR diversity than new cases.

Construction of TCR beta libraries relied on iRepertoire HTBI primers and on Arm-PCR targeting CDR3 regions. MiXCR, run by TCRdb on the multiplex PCR reads, gives a single entry per CDR3 protein. The table lists a few hundred thousand distinct CDR3 sequences, roughly 24% of them singletons. The sequencing used peripheral blood mononuclear cells (PBMCs), collected when the disease was refractory, from a patient treated with antithyroid drugs. This receptor was obtained from a woman aged 40 to 50 with Graves disease.

The CDR3 DNA reads TGTGCCAGCAGCCTCGGACAGTACTATGGCTACACCTTC. Translation: CASSLGQYYGYTF. This chain uses TRBV28 with TRBJ1-2; D may be TRBD1 (6 bases). This CDR3 region has 13 residues. V was pared by 6 bases and J by 3 bases, with 11 bases between. Germline V gene data show CDR1 as MDHEN and CDR2 as SYDVKM.